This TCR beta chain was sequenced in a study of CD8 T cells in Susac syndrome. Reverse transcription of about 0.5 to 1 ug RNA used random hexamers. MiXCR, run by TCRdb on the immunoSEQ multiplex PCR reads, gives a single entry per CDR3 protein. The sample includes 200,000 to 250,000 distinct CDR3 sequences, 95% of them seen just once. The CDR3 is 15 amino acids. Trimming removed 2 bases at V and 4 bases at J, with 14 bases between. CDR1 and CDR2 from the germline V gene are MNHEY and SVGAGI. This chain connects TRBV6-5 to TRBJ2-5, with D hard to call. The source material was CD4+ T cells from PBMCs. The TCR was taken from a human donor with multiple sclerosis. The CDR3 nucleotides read TGTGCCAGCAGTTACACAAAAATAACAAGAGAGACCCAGTACTTC. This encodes CASSYTKITRETQYF.